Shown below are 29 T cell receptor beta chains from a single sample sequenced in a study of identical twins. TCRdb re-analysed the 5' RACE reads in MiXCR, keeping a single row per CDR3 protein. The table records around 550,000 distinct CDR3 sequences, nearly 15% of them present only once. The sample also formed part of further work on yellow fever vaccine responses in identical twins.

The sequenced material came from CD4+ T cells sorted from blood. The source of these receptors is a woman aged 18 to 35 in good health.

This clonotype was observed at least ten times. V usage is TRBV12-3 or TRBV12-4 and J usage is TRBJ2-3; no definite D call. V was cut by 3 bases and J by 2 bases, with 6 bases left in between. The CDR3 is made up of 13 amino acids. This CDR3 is CASSFTDTDTQYF. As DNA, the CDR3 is TGTGCCAGCAGTTTTACAGACACAGATACGCAGTATTTT.

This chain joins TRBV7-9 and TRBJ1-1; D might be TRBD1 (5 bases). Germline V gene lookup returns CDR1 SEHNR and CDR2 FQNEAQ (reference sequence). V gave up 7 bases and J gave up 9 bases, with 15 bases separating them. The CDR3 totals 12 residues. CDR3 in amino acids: CASMLGDGKAFF. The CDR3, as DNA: TGTGCCAGCATGCTGGGGGATGGGAAAGCTTTCTTT.

The CDR3 DNA sequence: TGCAGTGCTAGAGATGGAGGGTACCATAGCAATCAGCCCCAGCATTTT. Translated: CSARDGGYHSNQPQHF. V is TRBV20-1 and J is TRBJ1-5, with D unclear. Germline V CDR1 and CDR2: DFQATT, SNEGSKA (reference sequence). Trimming left V 0 bases short and J 0 bases short, with 12 bases between. The CDR3 contains 16 residues.

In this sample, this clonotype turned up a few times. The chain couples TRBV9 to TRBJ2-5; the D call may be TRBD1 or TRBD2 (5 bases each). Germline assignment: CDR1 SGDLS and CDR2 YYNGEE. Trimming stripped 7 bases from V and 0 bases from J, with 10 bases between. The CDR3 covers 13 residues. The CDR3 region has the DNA TGTGCCAGCGGGAGACAGAACCAAGAGACCCAGTACTTC. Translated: CASGRQNQETQYF.

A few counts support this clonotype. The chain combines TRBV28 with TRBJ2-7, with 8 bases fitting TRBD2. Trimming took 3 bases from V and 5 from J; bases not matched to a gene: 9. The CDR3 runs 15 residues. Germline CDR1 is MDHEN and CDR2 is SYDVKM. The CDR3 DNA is TGTGCCAGCAGTTTGACTAGACTAGCGACCCACGAGCAGTACTTC. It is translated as CASSLTRLATHEQYF. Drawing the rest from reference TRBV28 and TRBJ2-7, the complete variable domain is DVKVTQSSRYLVKRTGEKVFLECVQDMDHENMFWYRQDPGLGLRLIYFSYDVKMKEKGDIPEGYSVSREKKERFSLILESASTNQTSMYLCASSLTRLATHEQYFGPGTRLTVT.

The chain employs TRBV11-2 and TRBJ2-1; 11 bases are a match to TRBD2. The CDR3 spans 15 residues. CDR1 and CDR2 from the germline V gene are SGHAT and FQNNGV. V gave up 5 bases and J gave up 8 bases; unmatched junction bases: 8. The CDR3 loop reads CASSLTSGGWDEQFF. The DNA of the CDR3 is TGTGCCAGCAGCCTCACTAGCGGGGGATGGGATGAGCAGTTCTTC.

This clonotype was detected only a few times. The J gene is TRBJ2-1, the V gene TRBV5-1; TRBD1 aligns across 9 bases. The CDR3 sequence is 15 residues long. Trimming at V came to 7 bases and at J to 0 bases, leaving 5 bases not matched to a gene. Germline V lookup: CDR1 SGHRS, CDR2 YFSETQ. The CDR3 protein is CASAQGAGSYNEQFF. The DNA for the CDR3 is TGCGCCAGCGCACAGGGGGCGGGCTCCTACAATGAGCAGTTCTTC.

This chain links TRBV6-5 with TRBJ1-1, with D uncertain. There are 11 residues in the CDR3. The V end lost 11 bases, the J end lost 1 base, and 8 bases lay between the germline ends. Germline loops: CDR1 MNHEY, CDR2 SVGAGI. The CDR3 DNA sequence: TGTGCCGTGCACGCGAACACTGAAGCTTTCTTT. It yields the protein CAVHANTEAFF.

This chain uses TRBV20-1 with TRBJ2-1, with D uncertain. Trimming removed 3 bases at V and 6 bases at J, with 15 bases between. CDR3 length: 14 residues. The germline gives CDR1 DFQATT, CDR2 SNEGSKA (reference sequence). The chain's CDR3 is CSASNLAATNEQFF. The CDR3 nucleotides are TGCAGTGCTAGTAACCTTGCGGCGACCAATGAGCAGTTCTTC.

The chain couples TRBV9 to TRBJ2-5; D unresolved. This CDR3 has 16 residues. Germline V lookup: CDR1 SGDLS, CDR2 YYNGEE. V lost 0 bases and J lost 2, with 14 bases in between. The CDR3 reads CASSVEGDLIQETQYF. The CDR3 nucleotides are TGTGCCAGCAGCGTAGAAGGTGACCTAATACAAGAGACCCAGTACTTC.

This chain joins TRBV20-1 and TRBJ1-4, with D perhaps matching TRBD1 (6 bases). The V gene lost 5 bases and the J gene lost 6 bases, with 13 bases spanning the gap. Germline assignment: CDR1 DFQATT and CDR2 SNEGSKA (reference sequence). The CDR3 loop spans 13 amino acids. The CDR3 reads CSAYTGRDEKLFF. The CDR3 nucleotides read TGCAGTGCTTACACAGGGAGGGATGAAAAACTGTTTTTT.

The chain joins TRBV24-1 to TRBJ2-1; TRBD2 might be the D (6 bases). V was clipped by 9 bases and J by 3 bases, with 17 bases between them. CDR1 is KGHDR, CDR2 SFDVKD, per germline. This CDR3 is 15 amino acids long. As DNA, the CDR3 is TGTGCCACCGGGCCGCTTAGCGGCAGCTACAATGAGCAGTTCTTC. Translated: CATGPLSGSYNEQFF.

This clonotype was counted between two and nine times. This CDR3 reads CASSIGRAPYEQYF. The CDR3, as DNA: TGTGCCAGTAGTATAGGCAGAGCGCCGTACGAGCAGTACTTC. The genes are TRBV19 and TRBJ2-7; D remains unclear. Germline V gene lookup returns CDR1 LNHDA and CDR2 SQIVND (reference sequence). Trimming took off 1 base at V and 4 bases at J, with 11 bases between the two ends. This CDR3 is built from 14 residues.

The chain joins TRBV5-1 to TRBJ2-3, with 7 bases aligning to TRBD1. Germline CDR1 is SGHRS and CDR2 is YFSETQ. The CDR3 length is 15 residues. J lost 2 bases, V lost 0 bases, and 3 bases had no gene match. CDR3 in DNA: TGCGCCAGCAGCTTGGTGGGACAGCTCACAGATACGCAGTATTTT. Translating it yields CASSLVGQLTDTQYF.

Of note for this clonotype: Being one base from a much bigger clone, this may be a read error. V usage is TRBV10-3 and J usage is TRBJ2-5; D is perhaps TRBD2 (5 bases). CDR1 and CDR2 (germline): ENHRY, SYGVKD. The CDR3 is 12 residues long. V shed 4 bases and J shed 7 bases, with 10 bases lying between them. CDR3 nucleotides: TGTGCCATCAGTGGGGGAGAGGTGACCCAGTACTTC. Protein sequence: CAISGGEVTQYF.

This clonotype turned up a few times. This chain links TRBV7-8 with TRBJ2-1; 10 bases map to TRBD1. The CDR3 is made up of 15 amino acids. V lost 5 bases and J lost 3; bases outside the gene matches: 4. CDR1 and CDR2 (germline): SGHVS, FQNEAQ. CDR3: CASSVGQGNYNEQFF. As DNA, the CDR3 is TGTGCCAGCAGCGTGGGACAGGGGAACTACAATGAGCAGTTCTTC.

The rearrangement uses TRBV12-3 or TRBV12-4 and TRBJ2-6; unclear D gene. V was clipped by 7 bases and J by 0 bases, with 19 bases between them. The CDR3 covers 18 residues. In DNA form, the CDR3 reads TGTGCCAGCAAACTCGGACCTACTACCTTCTCTGGGGCCAACGTCCTGACTTTC. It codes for CASKLGPTTFSGANVLTF.

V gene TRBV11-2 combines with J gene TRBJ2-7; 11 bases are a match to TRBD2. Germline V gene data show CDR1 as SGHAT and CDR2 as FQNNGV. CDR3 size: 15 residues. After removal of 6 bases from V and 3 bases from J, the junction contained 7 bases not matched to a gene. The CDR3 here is CASSLGTSGFYEQYV. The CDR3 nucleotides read TGTGCCAGCAGTCTTGGGACTAGCGGCTTCTACGAGCAGTACGTC.

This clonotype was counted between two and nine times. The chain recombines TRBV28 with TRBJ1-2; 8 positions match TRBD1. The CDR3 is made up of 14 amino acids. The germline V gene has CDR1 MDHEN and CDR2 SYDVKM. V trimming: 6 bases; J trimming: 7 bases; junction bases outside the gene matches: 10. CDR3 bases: TGTGCCAGCAGGCTCCCCGGACAGGGCCCTGGCTACACCTTC. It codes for CASRLPGQGPGYTF.

The CDR3 DNA reads as TGCAGCGTTGAAGCGGGGCGAAATCAGCCCCAGCATTTT. Translated, it gives CSVEAGRNQPQHF. This chain links TRBV29-1 with TRBJ1-5, with D perhaps TRBD1 (5 bases). The germline CDR1 and CDR2 sequences are SQVTM and ANQGSEA. The CDR3 consists of 13 residues. V was cut by 1 base and J by 4 bases, with 8 bases left in between.

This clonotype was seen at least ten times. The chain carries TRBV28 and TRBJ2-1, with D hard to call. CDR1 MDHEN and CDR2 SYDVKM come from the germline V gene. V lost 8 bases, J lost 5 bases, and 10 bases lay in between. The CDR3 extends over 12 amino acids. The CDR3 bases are TGTGCCAGCCGGGTTTCTCACAATGAGCAGTTCTTC. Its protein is CASRVSHNEQFF. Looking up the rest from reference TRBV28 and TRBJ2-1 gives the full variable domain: DVKVTQSSRYLVKRTGEKVFLECVQDMDHENMFWYRQDPGLGLRLIYFSYDVKMKEKGDIPEGYSVSREKKERFSLILESASTNQTSMYLCASRVSHNEQFFGPGTRLTVL.

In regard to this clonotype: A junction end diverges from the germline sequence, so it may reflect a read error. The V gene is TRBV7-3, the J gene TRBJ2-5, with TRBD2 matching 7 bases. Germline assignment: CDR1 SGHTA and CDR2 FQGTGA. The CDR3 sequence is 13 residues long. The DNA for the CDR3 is TGTGCCAGCAGCTTAGACAGTGGGACTACCCTGTACTTC. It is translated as CASSLDSGTTLYF.

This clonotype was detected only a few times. As DNA, the CDR3 is TGTGCCAGCAGTTTAGCGGACAGCTCTGGAAACACCATATATTTT. Amino acids: CASSLADSSGNTIYF. The genes are TRBV28 and TRBJ1-3, with D possibly being TRBD1 (6 bases). V was pared by 2 bases and J by 0 bases, with 8 bases between. CDR1 is MDHEN, CDR2 SYDVKM, per germline. This CDR3 has 15 amino acids.

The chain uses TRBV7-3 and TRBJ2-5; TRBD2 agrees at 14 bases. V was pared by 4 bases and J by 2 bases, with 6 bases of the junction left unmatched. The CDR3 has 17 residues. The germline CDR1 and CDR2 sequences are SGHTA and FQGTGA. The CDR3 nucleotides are TGTGCCAGCAGCTCGTTGACTAGCGGGAGGGCACAAGAGACCCAGTACTTC. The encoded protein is CASSSLTSGRAQETQYF.

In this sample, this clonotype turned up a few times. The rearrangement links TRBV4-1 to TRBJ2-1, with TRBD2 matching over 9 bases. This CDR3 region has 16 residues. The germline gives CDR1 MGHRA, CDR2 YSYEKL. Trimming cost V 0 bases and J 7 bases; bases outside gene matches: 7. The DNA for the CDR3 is TGCGCCAGCAGCCAAGATCGAGCGGGAGGTCGGAATGAGCAGTTCTTC. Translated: CASSQDRAGGRNEQFF.

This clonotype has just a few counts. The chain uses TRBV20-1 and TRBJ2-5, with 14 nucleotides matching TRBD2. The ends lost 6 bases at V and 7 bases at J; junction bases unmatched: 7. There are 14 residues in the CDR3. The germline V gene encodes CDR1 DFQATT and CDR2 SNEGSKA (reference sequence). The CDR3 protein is CSAKGLAGVGTQYF. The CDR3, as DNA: TGCAGTGCCAAGGGACTAGCGGGAGTTGGGACCCAGTACTTC.

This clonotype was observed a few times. The CDR3 reads CSVGTGTGYGYTF. The CDR3 DNA reads TGCAGCGTTGGCACCGGGACAGGATATGGCTACACCTTC. This chain joins TRBV29-1 and TRBJ1-2, with 8 bases fitting TRBD1. Germline CDR1 is SQVTM and CDR2 is ANQGSEA. V dropped 4 bases and J dropped 5; count of bases not matched to a gene: 6. The CDR3 contains 13 residues.

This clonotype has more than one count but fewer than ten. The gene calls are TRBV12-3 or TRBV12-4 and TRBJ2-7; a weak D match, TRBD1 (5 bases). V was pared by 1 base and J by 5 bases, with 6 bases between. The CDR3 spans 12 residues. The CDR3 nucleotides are TGTGCCAGCAGTTTAGAGGGGAACGAGCAGTACGTC. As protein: CASSLEGNEQYV.

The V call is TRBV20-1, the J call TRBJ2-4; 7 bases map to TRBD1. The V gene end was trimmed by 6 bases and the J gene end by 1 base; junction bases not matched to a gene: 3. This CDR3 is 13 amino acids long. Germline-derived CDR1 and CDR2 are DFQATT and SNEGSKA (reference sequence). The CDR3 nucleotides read TGCAGTGCCCCGGACAGGGCCAAAAACATTCAGTACTTC. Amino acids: CSAPDRAKNIQYF.